A selection of T cell receptor beta chains follows, all from one sample in a study of neurological immune-mediated disorders. TCRdb reanalysed the 5' RACE reads using MiXCR and keeps one entry per CDR3 protein. The sample lists about 24,000 distinct CDR3 sequences, 13% occurring once. Sample: PBMCs. The receptors shown here come from a woman between 40 and 55 years old with HTLV-1-associated myelopathy (HAM/TSP). The CDR3 runs from the conserved cysteine through the conserved F or W. Each record gives: J gene, V gene, CDR3 protein.

>TRBJ2-5|TRBV5-5
CASRWRTGYQETQYF
>TRBJ2-5|TRBV24-1
CATSDPGLWETQYF
>TRBJ1-3|TRBV12-3/TRBV12-4
CASQGQRAGNTIYF
>TRBJ2-5|TRBV6-2/TRBV6-3
CASSYEGLEAETQYF
>TRBJ1-6|TRBV12-3/TRBV12-4
CASTSGDSPLHF
>TRBJ1-1|TRBV5-6
CASSRRGGATEASF
>TRBJ2-3|TRBV5-1
CASSSSGGSTDTQYF
>TRBJ1-5|TRBV12-3/TRBV12-4
CASSYRGGNQPQHF
>TRBJ2-7|TRBV5-1
CASSLPGATYEQYF
>TRBJ1-4|TRBV11-2
CASSPRTNEKLFF
>TRBJ2-3|TRBV10-3
CAISAAGTDTQYF
>TRBJ2-5|TRBV20-1
CSARDWTGQETQYF
>TRBJ2-3|TRBV20-1
CSASTVTSGGKDTQYF
>TRBJ2-1|TRBV5-1
CASSLAGTSPSNEQFF
>TRBJ2-4|TRBV6-5
CASSVAGTGGLNIQYF
>TRBJ2-6|TRBV15
CATSRDPGANVLTF
>TRBJ1-4|TRBV7-9
CASSLGQINEKLFF
>TRBJ1-2|TRBV20-1
CSARDQVNYGYTF
>TRBJ2-4|TRBV7-6
CASSFYICSARPGTGRNIQYF
>TRBJ1-6|TRBV27
CASSLTPGQGALRDNSPLHF
>TRBJ2-7|TRBV7-8
CASSLVGESYEQYF
>TRBJ2-6|TRBV5-1
CASSLELGPGANVLTF
>TRBJ1-2|TRBV20-1
CSARDLDGYTF
>TRBJ2-2|TRBV12-3/TRBV12-4
CASSLASGTSNTGELFF
>TRBJ2-1|TRBV7-6
CASGHGGGDEQFF
>TRBJ1-1|TRBV29-1
CSVETGLQAFF
>TRBJ1-1|TRBV10-3
CAISQGSLITEAFF
>TRBJ2-2|TRBV7-2
CASSFEGPPYTGELFF
>TRBJ2-1|TRBV5-1
CASTKSLTSGGASSYNEQFF
>TRBJ2-1|TRBV14
CASSSYSGGDSIF
>TRBJ2-7|TRBV29-1
CSVPGADPYEQYF
>TRBJ2-7|TRBV5-1
CASSLVLGDEQYF
>TRBJ1-1|TRBV5-1
CASSLSSTENTEAFF
>TRBJ2-2|TRBV27
CASRGQGANTGELFF
>TRBJ1-5|TRBV5-1
CASRAGTGGHQPQHF
>TRBJ1-1|TRBV29-1
CSVEGRLGMNTEAFF
>TRBJ2-5|TRBV20-1
CSAVRGETQYF
>TRBJ2-3|TRBV5-1
CASSLGTNTDTQYF
>TRBJ1-2|TRBV29-1
CNARGSGGYTF
>TRBJ2-3|TRBV6-5
CASSYAVRTSGVSDTQYF
>TRBJ1-1|TRBV4-1
CASSLTHDGVGTEAFF
>TRBJ2-1|TRBV7-2
CASSPWTSGGNNEQFF
>TRBJ2-3|TRBV12-3/TRBV12-4
CASRPFRVAGGRGDTQYF
>TRBJ2-5|TRBV7-2
CASSQLGLQETQYF
>TRBJ2-5|TRBV7-3
CASSLIEGETQYF
>TRBJ1-1|TRBV5-1
CASSKSGQGIPEAFF
>TRBJ2-2|TRBV5-1
CASSPPGGEGDTGELFF
>TRBJ1-2|TRBV27
CASSFDGVPSLYGYTF
>TRBJ1-2|TRBV6-1
CASTQTGANYGYTF
>TRBJ2-7|TRBV5-1
CASSLAPGGPIYEQYF
>TRBJ2-2|TRBV7-9
CASSLRGGGGSLFF
>TRBJ2-1|TRBV24-1
CATSDPIPTSGGAVDNEQFF